This record concerns one TCR beta chain sequence. This sample was included in a study of PD-L1 blockade in urothelial cancer. The repertoire was sequenced with immunoSEQ multiplex PCR; TCRdb's copy has only in-frame clones and lacks some. The profile shows roughly 28,000 clones, approximately 81% of them singletons. Time point of the sample: peripheral blood 6 weeks after treatment start. The specimen comprised PBMCs, sampled around atezolizumab (anti-PD-L1) treatment. The receptor comes from a man between 65 and 85 years old with urothelial cancer.

CDR3 loop: CASSPRAGFSYEQYF. The CDR3 coding sequence is TGTGCCAGCAGTCCCCGCGCGGGCTTCTCCTACGAGCAGTACTTC. This sequence joins TRBV11-2 and TRBJ2-7, with a weak D call TRBD2 (5 bases). The CDR3 extends over 15 amino acids. The germline V gene encodes CDR1 SGHAT and CDR2 FQNNGV. The ends were cut back, 6 bases at V and 0 bases at J, with 15 bases in the middle.